The 6 T cell receptor beta chains presented below share a single source sample, sequenced in a study of T cell responses to AZD1222 COVID-19 vaccine. The protocol was immunoSEQ multiplex PCR, while the TCRdb copy is restricted to in-frame clones and leaves out a portion. The sample has around 110,000 clones, around 90% seen once; the top ten hold approximately 4%. The sequencing used peripheral blood, collected on day 0 of AZD1222 vaccination. These receptors all stem from an adult in good health.

This clone was counted a single time. This sequence joins TRBV6-2 or TRBV6-3 and TRBJ1-2, with D uncertain. This CDR3 contains 15 residues. The V and J ends lost 2 bases and 1 base respectively, with 11 bases between them. In germline, CDR1 is MNHEY, CDR2 SVGEGT. CDR3 amino acids: CASSYLPQSNYGYTF. CDR3 bases: TGTGCCAGCAGTTACCTCCCTCAGAGTAACTATGGCTACACCTTC.

This rearrangement joins TRBV11-2 to TRBJ2-6, with D possibly matching TRBD1 (6 bases). This CDR3 contains 17 residues. CDR1 is SGHAT, CDR2 FQNNGV, per germline. V shed 7 bases and J shed 0 bases, with 16 bases lying between them. CDR3 sequence reads: CASTLGTLSSGANVLTF. DNA of the CDR3: TGTGCCAGCACCCTGGGGACACTTAGCTCTGGGGCCAACGTCCTGACTTTC.

J is TRBJ1-2 and V is TRBV28; no reliable D call. Germline CDR1 reads MDHEN; CDR2 reads SYDVKM. The V end was cut by 7 bases, the J end by 4 bases, with 19 bases between. There are 15 residues in the CDR3. CDR3 residues: CASKPQRKDFYGYTF. Here the CDR3 DNA reads TGTGCCAGCAAACCCCAACGGAAGGACTTCTATGGCTACACCTTC.

The chain couples TRBV6-5 to TRBJ2-2; no reliable D call. Germline lookup yields CDR1 MNHEY and CDR2 SVGAGI. This CDR3 has 13 amino acids. DNA for the CDR3: TGTTTCACGCGCGGAAGGAACACCGGGGAGCTGTTTTTT. It is translated as CFTRGRNTGELFF.

This clone was recorded only once. The V gene is TRBV27, the J gene TRBJ1-2; D is perhaps TRBD1 (5 bases). V was cut by 5 bases and J by 4 bases, with 20 bases left in between. Germline CDR1 reads MNHEY; CDR2 reads SMNVEV (reference sequence). The CDR3 is made up of 16 amino acids. The CDR3 sequence: CASSPPGLPAPYGYTF. The CDR3 DNA reads TGTGCCAGCAGTCCGCCGGGACTCCCAGCCCCCTATGGCTACACCTTC.

The chain is built from TRBV7-9 and TRBJ2-7; D not resolved. V was clipped by 1 base and J by 7 bases, with 8 bases between them. The CDR3 runs 12 residues. Germline CDR1 SEHNR, CDR2 FQNEAQ (reference sequence). The CDR3 region has the DNA TGTGCCAGCAGCTTAGGGCTTTTGGAGCAGTACTTC. Translation: CASSLGLLEQYF.